These T cell receptor beta chains were read from a single sample in a study of T cells in Graves' hyperthyroidism and ophthalmopathy. TCRdb redid the calling of the multiplex PCR reads with MiXCR, one entry per CDR3 protein. The sample records about 840,000 distinct CDR3 sequences, about two fifths being singletons. The sample taken for sequencing was blood. These receptors were taken from a man aged 18 to 29 with Graves' hyperthyroidism. The CDR3 runs from the conserved cysteine through the conserved F or W. The D gene is left open where the match is weak. The listing skips clone size in some rows; elsewhere it reads once, few, many or a size class.

>TRBJ1-6|TRBV7-2|NA|NA
CASIPRDSTPLHF
TGTGCCAGCATCCCCCGGGACTCCACACCCCTCCACTTT
>TRBJ2-2|TRBV2|few|NA
CASKSQTVGREELFF
TGTGCCAGCAAAAGTCAGACAGTGGGGCGGGAGGAGCTGTTTTTT
>TRBJ2-7|TRBV20-1|NA|TRBD2
CSARGTSGGAGEQYF
TGCAGTGCTAGGGGGACTAGCGGGGGGGCTGGGGAGCAGTACTTC
>TRBJ2-5|TRBV27|few|NA
CASSFGRNQETQYF
TGTGCCAGCAGTTTCGGACGGAACCAAGAGACCCAGTACTTC
>TRBJ1-4|TRBV7-8|few|NA
CASSLAGTTNEKLFF
TGTGCCAGCAGCTTGGCGGGAACAACTAATGAAAAACTGTTTTTT
>TRBJ2-6|TRBV7-9|few|NA
CASRGHSGANVLTF
TGTGCCAGCAGAGGACACTCTGGGGCCAACGTCCTGACTTTC
>TRBJ2-5|TRBV29-1|many|TRBD1
CSVEGQGDETQYF
TGCAGCGTTGAGGGGCAGGGGGATGAGACCCAGTACTTC
>TRBJ2-2|TRBV5-5|NA|TRBD2
CASSYELAGGLTGELFF
TGCGCCAGCAGCTATGAACTAGCGGGAGGACTCACCGGGGAGCTGTTTTTT
>TRBJ2-7|TRBV2|many|NA
CASSDTPREQYF
TGTGCCAGCAGTGATACCCCTAGGGAGCAGTACTTC
>TRBJ2-2|TRBV11-2|NA|NA
CASRKDYPGGELFF
TGTGCCAGCCGAAAGGACTACCCGGGGGGGGAGCTGTTTTTT
>TRBJ1-1|TRBV29-1|NA|TRBD1
CSVTGTGRYTEAFF
TGCAGCGTGACCGGGACAGGGCGTTACACTGAAGCTTTCTTT
>TRBJ1-6|TRBV7-9|NA|NA
CASSGRTSSYNSPLHF
TGTGCCAGCAGCGGAAGGACGAGCTCCTATAATTCACCCCTCCACTTT
>TRBJ1-4|TRBV25-1|many|NA
CASRGTTNEKLFF
TGTGCCAGCAGAGGCACAACTAATGAAAAACTGTTTTTT
>TRBJ2-5|TRBV12-3/TRBV12-4|few|TRBD1
CASSTPGQGQETQYF
TGTGCCAGCAGTACCCCGGGACAGGGCCAAGAGACCCAGTACTTC
>TRBJ2-5|TRBV24-1|once|NA
CATSDSRGRGETQYF
TGTGCCACCAGTGATTCAAGGGGTCGTGGAGAGACCCAGTACTTC
>TRBJ1-6|TRBV2|NA|TRBD1
CASREGGLGSPLHF
TGTGCCAGCCGAGAAGGGGGCCTCGGTTCACCCCTCCACTTT